This is a list of T cell receptor beta chains from one sample in a study of T cells in Graves' hyperthyroidism and ophthalmopathy. TCRdb re-called the multiplex PCR reads through MiXCR, storing one row per CDR3 protein. The table lists roughly 500,000 distinct CDR3 sequences, about 46% of them singletons, with around 47% in the top ten. The sequenced sample consisted of peripheral blood or thyroid tissue (not recorded which). The receptors were gathered from an adult woman with Graves' disease, either hyperthyroidism or ophthalmopathy (not recorded which). CDR3s include the opening cysteine and the closing phenylalanine or tryptophan. Fields, in order: D gene, J gene, clone size, V gene, CDR3 protein, CDR3 DNA. A D gene is named only where the DNA matches it firmly. A row's size may be missing; if present it is once, few, many or a size class.

d_gene: .
j_gene: TRBJ2-5
abundance: .
v_gene: TRBV29-1
CDR3aa: CSVVDSRGTQYF
CDR3nt: TGCAGCGTCGTCGACAGCAGAGGGACCCAGTACTTC

d_gene: .
j_gene: TRBJ2-7
abundance: many
v_gene: TRBV7-2
CDR3aa: CAMGGRGSYEQYF
CDR3nt: TGTGCCATGGGTGGACGAGGAAGCTACGAGCAGTACTTC

d_gene: .
j_gene: TRBJ2-7
abundance: many
v_gene: TRBV20-1
CDR3aa: CSARSYEQYF
CDR3nt: TGCAGTGCTAGATCCTACGAGCAGTACTTC

d_gene: TRBD1
j_gene: TRBJ1-6
abundance: many
v_gene: TRBV6-5
CDR3aa: CASRPGTANSPLHF
CDR3nt: TGTGCCAGCAGACCCGGGACAGCCAATTCACCCCTCCACTTT

d_gene: .
j_gene: TRBJ1-2
abundance: few
v_gene: TRBV6-5
CDR3aa: CASRGRESYGYTF
CDR3nt: TGTGCCAGCAGGGGCAGGGAGAGCTATGGCTACACCTTC

d_gene: TRBD1
j_gene: TRBJ1-1
abundance: many
v_gene: TRBV10-2
CDR3aa: CASSESTGGEGTEAFF
CDR3nt: TGCGCCAGCAGTGAGTCGACAGGGGGCGAGGGGACTGAAGCTTTCTTT

d_gene: .
j_gene: TRBJ1-1
abundance: .
v_gene: TRBV6-1
CDR3aa: CASTSGHGANTEAFF
CDR3nt: TGTGCCAGCACCTCCGGCCATGGGGCTAACACTGAAGCTTTCTTT

d_gene: .
j_gene: TRBJ2-7
abundance: .
v_gene: TRBV7-6
CDR3aa: CASSLVDSNEQYF
CDR3nt: TGTGCCAGCAGCTTAGTGGACAGTAACGAGCAGTACTTC

d_gene: .
j_gene: TRBJ1-5
abundance: .
v_gene: TRBV5-1
CDR3aa: CASSHPGESGQPQHF
CDR3nt: TGCGCCAGCAGCCATCCGGGGGAGTCGGGGCAGCCCCAGCATTTT

d_gene: .
j_gene: TRBJ1-4
abundance: .
v_gene: TRBV7-9
CDR3aa: CASSQTGDQEKLFF
CDR3nt: TGTGCCAGCAGCCAGACAGGAGACCAAGAAAAACTGTTTTTT

d_gene: .
j_gene: TRBJ1-5
abundance: many
v_gene: TRBV5-5
CDR3aa: CASSRGPGLLPQHF
CDR3nt: TGTGCCAGCAGCCGAGGACCGGGCCTACTGCCCCAGCATTTT

d_gene: TRBD1
j_gene: TRBJ2-5
abundance: .
v_gene: TRBV20-1
CDR3aa: CSAGGADRGSF
CDR3nt: TGCAGTGCTGGGGGGGCGGACAGGGGGTCCTTC

d_gene: TRBD2
j_gene: TRBJ2-5
abundance: .
v_gene: TRBV2
CDR3aa: CAGGAGDQYF
CDR3nt: TGTGCCGGCGGGGCGGGAGACCAGTACTTC

d_gene: TRBD2
j_gene: TRBJ2-7
abundance: .
v_gene: TRBV7-9
CDR3aa: CASSRGLAEGRAEQYF
CDR3nt: TGTGCCAGCAGCCGAGGACTAGCGGAGGGGAGGGCCGAGCAGTACTTC

d_gene: .
j_gene: TRBJ1-3
abundance: .
v_gene: TRBV29-1
CDR3aa: CSVEGDAGNTIYF
CDR3nt: TGCAGCGTTGAAGGGGATGCTGGAAACACCATATATTTT

d_gene: .
j_gene: TRBJ1-1
abundance: .
v_gene: TRBV6-6
CDR3aa: CASSYSLVPRPFF
CDR3nt: TGTGCCAGCAGTTATTCACTAGTTCCTCGCCCCTTCTTT

d_gene: TRBD1
j_gene: TRBJ1-5
abundance: .
v_gene: TRBV7-8
CDR3aa: CASSVTGGGNQPQHF
CDR3nt: TGTGCCAGCAGCGTGACAGGGGGAGGCAATCAGCCCCAGCATTTT

d_gene: TRBD1
j_gene: TRBJ1-1
abundance: .
v_gene: TRBV10-3
CDR3aa: CAISEDPQGMNTEAFF
CDR3nt: TGTGCCATCAGTGAGGATCCACAGGGGATGAACACTGAAGCTTTCTTT

d_gene: .
j_gene: TRBJ2-7
abundance: .
v_gene: TRBV29-1
CDR3aa: CSVDIQGYEQYF
CDR3nt: TGCAGCGTTGACATACAGGGATACGAGCAGTACTTC

d_gene: TRBD1
j_gene: TRBJ2-7
abundance: many
v_gene: TRBV25-1
CDR3aa: CASSEGTGDRSEQYF
CDR3nt: TGTGCCAGCAGTGAAGGGACAGGGGATCGGAGCGAGCAGTACTTC

d_gene: .
j_gene: TRBJ1-1
abundance: once
v_gene: TRBV2
CDR3aa: CATSQVNTEAFF
CDR3nt: TGTGCCACCAGTCAGGTGAACACTGAAGCTTTCTTT

d_gene: .
j_gene: TRBJ1-1
abundance: many
v_gene: TRBV7-9
CDR3aa: CASSSWAGDTEAFF
CDR3nt: TGTGCCAGCAGCTCCTGGGCGGGGGACACTGAAGCTTTCTTT

d_gene: TRBD1
j_gene: TRBJ1-1
abundance: many
v_gene: TRBV20-1
CDR3aa: CSARRRTGTAFF
CDR3nt: TGCAGTGCCCGCCGGCGGACAGGTACCGCTTTCTTT

d_gene: .
j_gene: TRBJ2-7
abundance: many
v_gene: TRBV10-2
CDR3aa: CASTSSEQYF
CDR3nt: TGCGCCAGCACCAGCAGCGAGCAGTACTTC

d_gene: .
j_gene: TRBJ2-5
abundance: .
v_gene: TRBV20-1
CDR3aa: CSARSGTQYF
CDR3nt: TGCAGTGCTAGAAGCGGGACCCAGTACTTC

d_gene: .
j_gene: TRBJ1-1
abundance: .
v_gene: TRBV9
CDR3aa: CASSAKNTEAFF
CDR3nt: TGTGCCAGCAGCGCGAAGAACACTGAAGCTTTCTTT

d_gene: TRBD1
j_gene: TRBJ1-5
abundance: .
v_gene: TRBV4-1
CDR3aa: CASSQPGQVSQPQHF
CDR3nt: TGCGCCAGCAGCCAACCGGGACAGGTATCTCAGCCCCAGCATTTT

d_gene: TRBD1
j_gene: TRBJ2-5
abundance: .
v_gene: TRBV4-1
CDR3aa: CASSFRDRWQETQYF
CDR3nt: TGCGCCAGCAGCTTCCGGGACAGATGGCAAGAGACCCAGTACTTC

d_gene: .
j_gene: TRBJ1-2
abundance: .
v_gene: TRBV6-5
CDR3aa: CASSLRQVYYGYTF
CDR3nt: TGTGCCAGCAGTTTGAGGCAGGTTTATTATGGCTACACCTTC

d_gene: .
j_gene: TRBJ1-1
abundance: many
v_gene: TRBV29-1
CDR3aa: CSVGPEAFF
CDR3nt: TGCAGCGTTGGACCTGAAGCTTTCTTT

d_gene: .
j_gene: TRBJ1-5
abundance: many
v_gene: TRBV15
CDR3aa: CATRKTPGDSTVRGNQPQHF
CDR3nt: TGTGCCACCAGGAAGACCCCGGGAGACTCTACGGTTAGGGGAAATCAGCCCCAGCATTTT

d_gene: .
j_gene: TRBJ2-7
abundance: .
v_gene: TRBV7-9
CDR3aa: CASSLPGRNYEQYF
CDR3nt: TGTGCCAGCAGTTTGCCAGGTCGGAACTACGAGCAGTACTTC

d_gene: .
j_gene: TRBJ1-5
abundance: .
v_gene: TRBV5-6
CDR3aa: CASSLDGEGGKPQHF
CDR3nt: TGTGCCAGCAGCTTGGACGGGGAAGGTGGAAAGCCCCAGCATTTT

d_gene: .
j_gene: TRBJ1-2
abundance: .
v_gene: TRBV19
CDR3aa: CASTTGPGYGYTF
CDR3nt: TGTGCCAGTACCACAGGGCCAGGCTATGGCTACACCTTC

d_gene: .
j_gene: TRBJ2-7
abundance: few
v_gene: TRBV19
CDR3aa: CASSIYGGYEQYF
CDR3nt: TGTGCCAGTAGTATCTACGGGGGATACGAGCAGTACTTC

d_gene: .
j_gene: TRBJ2-5
abundance: many
v_gene: TRBV2
CDR3aa: CASSGDNQETQYF
CDR3nt: TGTGCCAGCAGCGGGGACAACCAAGAGACCCAGTACTTC

d_gene: .
j_gene: TRBJ2-5
abundance: many
v_gene: TRBV12-5
CDR3aa: CASGLGLVETQYF
CDR3nt: TGTGCTAGTGGTTTGGGTCTAGTTGAGACCCAGTACTTC

d_gene: TRBD2
j_gene: TRBJ2-7
abundance: .
v_gene: TRBV5-6
CDR3aa: CASSLWGGSYEQYF
CDR3nt: TGTGCCAGCAGCTTGTGGGGGGGCTCCTACGAGCAGTACTTC

d_gene: .
j_gene: TRBJ2-7
abundance: .
v_gene: TRBV29-1
CDR3aa: CSVAPRSYEQYF
CDR3nt: TGCAGCGTTGCCCCTAGATCCTACGAGCAGTACTTC

d_gene: .
j_gene: TRBJ2-5
abundance: .
v_gene: TRBV11-2
CDR3aa: CASSLAGVNQPQYF
CDR3nt: TGTGCCAGCAGCTTAGCAGGGGTCAATCAGCCCCAGTACTTC

d_gene: .
j_gene: TRBJ2-3
abundance: .
v_gene: TRBV15
CDR3aa: CATSTRESTDTQYF
CDR3nt: TGTGCCACCAGCACTCGGGAGTCAACAGATACGCAGTATTTT

d_gene: .
j_gene: TRBJ1-6
abundance: .
v_gene: TRBV7-2
CDR3aa: CARRRVGQNNSPLHF
CDR3nt: TGTGCCAGAAGGAGGGTCGGACAAAATAATTCACCCCTCCACTTT

d_gene: TRBD1
j_gene: TRBJ1-5
abundance: .
v_gene: TRBV7-8
CDR3aa: CASSPRTGDDQPQHF
CDR3nt: TGTGCCAGCAGCCCTCGGACAGGGGACGATCAGCCCCAGCATTTT

d_gene: TRBD2
j_gene: TRBJ2-2
abundance: .
v_gene: TRBV11-1
CDR3aa: CASSPPSGLAGKRAGHGELFF
CDR3nt: TGTGCCAGCAGCCCCCCTTCGGGACTAGCGGGAAAACGTGCGGGTCACGGGGAGCTGTTTTTT

d_gene: .
j_gene: TRBJ1-5
abundance: .
v_gene: TRBV6-2/TRBV6-3
CDR3aa: CASSYGVGVNQPQHF
CDR3nt: TGTGCCAGCAGTTATGGGGTCGGGGTCAATCAGCCCCAGCATTTT

d_gene: .
j_gene: TRBJ1-6
abundance: many
v_gene: TRBV20-1
CDR3aa: CSASPRGSSYNSPLHF
CDR3nt: TGCAGTGCTAGTCCCCGCGGGTCCTCCTATAATTCACCCCTCCACTTT

d_gene: TRBD2
j_gene: TRBJ2-2
abundance: many
v_gene: TRBV10-3
CDR3aa: CATQLASGELFF
CDR3nt: TGTGCCACCCAACTAGCGTCCGGGGAGCTGTTTTTT

d_gene: .
j_gene: TRBJ1-5
abundance: .
v_gene: TRBV7-8
CDR3aa: CASSSPPRPQHF
CDR3nt: TGTGCCAGCAGTTCCCCGCCTCGGCCCCAGCATTTT

d_gene: TRBD1
j_gene: TRBJ2-7
abundance: .
v_gene: TRBV7-9
CDR3aa: CASSPRQGETYEQYF
CDR3nt: TGTGCCAGCAGCCCTCGACAGGGGGAGACCTACGAGCAGTACTTC

d_gene: .
j_gene: TRBJ2-7
abundance: many
v_gene: TRBV15
CDR3aa: CATSARTAYEQYF
CDR3nt: TGTGCCACCAGCGCTCGGACAGCCTACGAGCAGTACTTC

d_gene: .
j_gene: TRBJ2-7
abundance: few
v_gene: TRBV13
CDR3aa: CASSLDAGTYEQYF
CDR3nt: TGTGCCAGCAGCTTGGACGCAGGCACCTACGAGCAGTACTTC

d_gene: .
j_gene: TRBJ1-1
abundance: few
v_gene: TRBV7-6
CDR3aa: CASSLGGVITEAFF
CDR3nt: TGTGCCAGCAGCTTAGGGGGGGTAATCACTGAAGCTTTCTTT

d_gene: .
j_gene: TRBJ1-5
abundance: few
v_gene: TRBV7-9
CDR3aa: CASSSIGGGRGFQPQHF
CDR3nt: TGTGCCAGCAGCTCAATAGGGGGAGGTCGAGGCTTCCAGCCCCAGCATTTT

d_gene: .
j_gene: TRBJ1-6
abundance: many
v_gene: TRBV2
CDR3aa: CASSGEGHGSSPLHF
CDR3nt: TGTGCCAGCAGTGGTGAGGGACATGGGTCCTCACCCCTCCACTTT

d_gene: .
j_gene: TRBJ2-5
abundance: .
v_gene: TRBV7-2
CDR3aa: CASSSIRGETQYF
CDR3nt: TGTGCCAGCAGCTCAATACGGGGGGAGACCCAGTACTTC

d_gene: TRBD1
j_gene: TRBJ1-2
abundance: .
v_gene: TRBV7-9
CDR3aa: CASSLSRSGGNGYTF
CDR3nt: TGTGCCAGCAGTTTATCTCGGTCAGGGGGCAATGGCTACACCTTC

d_gene: .
j_gene: TRBJ2-1
abundance: .
v_gene: TRBV10-3
CDR3aa: CAISESRNNEQFF
CDR3nt: TGTGCCATCAGTGAGTCTCGGAACAATGAGCAGTTCTTC